The 19 T cell receptor beta chains below come from one sample, sequenced in a study of CD8 T cells in Susac syndrome. Reverse transcription used about 0.45 to 1 ug RNA and random hexamers. TCRdb reanalysed the immunoSEQ multiplex PCR reads using MiXCR and keeps one entry per CDR3 protein. The sample carries about 81,000 distinct CDR3 sequences, approximately 95% recorded once. The sample was CD8+ T cells from PBMCs. The receptors shown here come from a human donor with Susac syndrome.

The J gene is TRBJ2-5, the V gene TRBV7-6, with D unclear. CDR3 length: 14 amino acids. Germline loops: CDR1 SGHVS, CDR2 FNYEAQ. V was pared by 5 bases and J by 2 bases, with 12 bases between. CDR3 in DNA: TGTGCCAGCAGCAGCCGGTGGGGACAAGAGACCCAGTACTTC. This encodes CASSSRWGQETQYF.

This clonotype has just a few counts. The chain joins TRBV4-2 to TRBJ2-2, with 9 positions matching TRBD2. Germline V gives CDR1 LGHNA, CDR2 YNFKEQ. The CDR3 contains 15 residues. V was pared by 0 bases and J by 5 bases, with 1 base of the junction left unmatched. This CDR3 is CASSQESGGTGELFF. The DNA of the CDR3 is TGTGCCAGCAGCCAAGAGAGCGGGGGGACCGGGGAGCTGTTTTTT.

CDR3 nucleotides: TGTGCCAGCAGTTTAGGTCGTAACCGCCAACTGTTTTTT. It translates to CASSLGRNRQLFF. V and J are TRBV27 and TRBJ1-4; D unresolved. The CDR3 consists of 13 residues. The germline V and J ends were trimmed by 2 bases and 12 bases, with 13 bases remaining between them. Germline V gives CDR1 MNHEY, CDR2 SMNVEV (reference sequence).

This chain links TRBV21-1 with TRBJ1-6; the D segment call TRBD1 is taken from the table without a DNA check. TRBV21-1 has pseudogene status. The CDR3 is 19 residues long. CDR3 amino acids: CASSPKGGAPDRGRSPLHF. CDR3 DNA sequence: TGTGCCAGCAGCCCGAAGGGGGGGGCGCCCGACCGGGGCCGTTCACCCCTCCACTTT.

The chain couples TRBV20-1 to TRBJ2-3, with D uncertain. Germline V gene lookup returns CDR1 DFQATT and CDR2 SNEGSKA (reference sequence). This CDR3 has 14 residues. Trimming took off 6 bases at V and 8 bases at J, with 21 bases between the two ends. The CDR3 protein is CSAFPLIGESTQYF. CDR3 bases: TGCAGTGCCTTCCCCTTGATAGGAGAGAGTACGCAGTATTTT.

The chain combines TRBV29-1 with TRBJ2-3; D uncertain. CDR1 is SQVTM and CDR2 is ANQGSEA in the germline V gene. This CDR3 has 13 residues. Trimming took 2 bases from V and 3 from J, leaving 9 bases between them. CDR3 residues: CSVERGVTDTQYF. In nucleotides, the CDR3 is TGCAGCGTTGAACGTGGGGTTACAGATACGCAGTATTTT.

In its sample, this clonotype was seen a few times. The rearrangement links TRBV4-2 to TRBJ2-5; 8 nucleotides agree with TRBD2. The J segment lost 2 bases and the V segment lost 5 bases, leaving 13 bases of the junction unmatched. Germline CDR1 reads LGHNA; CDR2 reads YNFKEQ. The CDR3 extends over 17 amino acids. DNA of the CDR3: TGTGCCAGCAGCAATTGGGTGGCGGGGGGCTTACAAGAGACCCAGTACTTC. This translates into CASSNWVAGGLQETQYF.

This sequence joins TRBV15 and TRBJ2-1; unclear D gene. This CDR3 comprises 15 residues. The V end was cut by 3 bases, the J end by 0 bases, with 9 bases between. Germline V gene sequence: CDR1 LNHNV, CDR2 YYDKDF (reference sequence). CDR3 in amino acids: CATSRQVSSYNEQFF. In nucleotides, the CDR3 is TGTGCCACCAGCAGGCAGGTTAGCTCCTACAATGAGCAGTTCTTC.

The CDR3 sequence: CASSLVSGSSTDTQYF. The CDR3 DNA reads TGTGCCAGCAGCTTAGTATCAGGTTCTAGCACAGATACGCAGTATTTT. The chain combines TRBV7-2 with TRBJ2-3; no firm D call. Germline CDR1 and CDR2: SGHTA and FQGNSA. The germline V and J ends were trimmed by 1 base and 0 bases, with 11 bases remaining between them. The CDR3 is made up of 16 amino acids.

The rearrangement joins TRBV13 to TRBJ2-1; unclear D gene. In germline, CDR1 is PRHDT, CDR2 FYEKMQ (reference sequence). This CDR3 is 18 amino acids long. V was trimmed by 0 bases and J by 0 bases, leaving 15 bases between them. CDR3 sequence: CASSLGTPTGFSYNEQFF. In nucleotides, the CDR3 is TGTGCCAGCAGCTTAGGAACTCCGACTGGTTTCTCCTACAATGAGCAGTTCTTC. The full variable domain, its missing parts supplied by reference TRBV13 and TRBJ2-1, is AAGVIQSPRHLIKEKRETATLKCYPIPRHDTVYWYQQGPGQDPQFLISFYEKMQSDKGSIPDRFSAQQFSDYHSELNMSSLELGDSALYFCASSLGTPTGFSYNEQFFGPGTRLTVL.

The genes are TRBV30 and TRBJ2-7; 9 bases fit TRBD2. Germline loops: CDR1 GTSNPN, CDR2 SVGIG (reference sequence). The CDR3 has 15 amino acids. J lost 7 bases, V lost 0 bases, and 10 bases had no gene match. The CDR3 DNA follows: TGTGCCTGGAGTGTAATCGGGACTAGCTTCGAAGAGCAGTACTTC. As protein: CAWSVIGTSFEEQYF.

This clonotype appeared a single time. The chain has TRBV27 and TRBJ1-5, with TRBD1 identical over 11 bases. This CDR3 is built from 15 residues. Germline values: CDR1 MNHEY, CDR2 SMNVEV (reference sequence). Trimming at V came to 5 bases and at J to 11 bases, leaving 11 bases not matched to a gene. Here the CDR3 DNA reads TGTGCCAGCAGTCCCACGGGACAGGGGGTAATGTCCCAGCATTTT. Its translation is CASSPTGQGVMSQHF.

This clonotype has just one count. The chain joins TRBV4-2 to TRBJ2-5; TRBD2 aligns across 8 bases. In germline, CDR1 is LGHNA, CDR2 YNFKEQ. V lost 1 base to trimming and J lost 5 bases; unmatched junction nucleotides: 9. The CDR3 runs to 16 residues. The CDR3 sequence is CASSQAAGVGEETQYF. The CDR3 DNA follows: TGTGCCAGCAGCCAAGCAGCGGGAGTAGGGGAGGAGACCCAGTACTTC.

This chain joins TRBV9 and TRBJ2-1, with 14 positions matching TRBD2. Germline V gives CDR1 SGDLS, CDR2 YYNGEE. The CDR3 runs to 16 residues. The V gene end was trimmed by 10 bases and the J gene end by 8 bases; junction bases not matched to a gene: 14. The CDR3 protein is CASYSGTSGRRYEQFF. The DNA for the CDR3 is TGTGCCTCTTACTCCGGGACTAGCGGGAGAAGGTATGAGCAGTTCTTC.

This clonotype has just one count. The chain uses TRBV15 and TRBJ2-7; 13 bases are a match to TRBD2. The CDR3 covers 15 residues. With V trimmed by 5 bases and J by 5 bases, 6 bases remained unmatched. Germline CDR1 reads LNHNV; CDR2 reads YYDKDF (reference sequence). The chain's CDR3 is CATSPGTSGTHEQYF. The CDR3 DNA follows: TGTGCCACCAGCCCTGGGACTAGCGGGACACACGAGCAGTACTTC.

The V and J genes are TRBV5-1 and TRBJ2-5; D is undetermined. Trimming left V 5 bases short and J 5 bases short, with 10 bases between. CDR1 is SGHRS, CDR2 YFSETQ, per germline. This CDR3 comprises 12 residues. The CDR3, as DNA: TGCGCCAGCAGAGTAACAGAGGAGACCCAGTACTTC. Translating it yields CASRVTEETQYF.

The J gene is TRBJ2-7, the V gene TRBV3-1, with D possibly being TRBD2 (6 bases). Germline-derived CDR1 and CDR2 are LGHDT and YNNKEL (reference sequence). V lost 0 bases and J 3 bases, leaving 12 bases between the germline ends. This CDR3 is 15 amino acids long. The CDR3 is CASSQDGGTYYEQYF. The CDR3 coding sequence is TGTGCCAGCAGCCAAGATGGCGGGACCTACTACGAGCAGTACTTC.

The V call is TRBV6-2 or TRBV6-3, the J call TRBJ2-6; 7 bases are shared with TRBD1. CDR1 and CDR2 (germline): MNHEY, SVGEGT. The CDR3 has 17 amino acids. After removal of 6 bases from V and 0 bases from J, the junction contained 8 bases not matched to a gene. The CDR3 region has the DNA TGTGCCAGCAGGGTGACAGGGCGGCTCTCTGGGGCCAACGTCCTGACTTTC. Its protein product is CASRVTGRLSGANVLTF.

This sequence joins TRBV15 and TRBJ1-1, with unresolved D. Per germline, CDR1 LNHNV and CDR2 YYDKDF (reference sequence). Trimming removed 0 bases from V and 1 base from J, with 9 bases in between. The CDR3 has 15 residues. The CDR3 DNA reads as TGTGCCACCAGCAGAGATTTAGATTCGAACACTGAAGCTTTCTTT. This translates into CATSRDLDSNTEAFF.